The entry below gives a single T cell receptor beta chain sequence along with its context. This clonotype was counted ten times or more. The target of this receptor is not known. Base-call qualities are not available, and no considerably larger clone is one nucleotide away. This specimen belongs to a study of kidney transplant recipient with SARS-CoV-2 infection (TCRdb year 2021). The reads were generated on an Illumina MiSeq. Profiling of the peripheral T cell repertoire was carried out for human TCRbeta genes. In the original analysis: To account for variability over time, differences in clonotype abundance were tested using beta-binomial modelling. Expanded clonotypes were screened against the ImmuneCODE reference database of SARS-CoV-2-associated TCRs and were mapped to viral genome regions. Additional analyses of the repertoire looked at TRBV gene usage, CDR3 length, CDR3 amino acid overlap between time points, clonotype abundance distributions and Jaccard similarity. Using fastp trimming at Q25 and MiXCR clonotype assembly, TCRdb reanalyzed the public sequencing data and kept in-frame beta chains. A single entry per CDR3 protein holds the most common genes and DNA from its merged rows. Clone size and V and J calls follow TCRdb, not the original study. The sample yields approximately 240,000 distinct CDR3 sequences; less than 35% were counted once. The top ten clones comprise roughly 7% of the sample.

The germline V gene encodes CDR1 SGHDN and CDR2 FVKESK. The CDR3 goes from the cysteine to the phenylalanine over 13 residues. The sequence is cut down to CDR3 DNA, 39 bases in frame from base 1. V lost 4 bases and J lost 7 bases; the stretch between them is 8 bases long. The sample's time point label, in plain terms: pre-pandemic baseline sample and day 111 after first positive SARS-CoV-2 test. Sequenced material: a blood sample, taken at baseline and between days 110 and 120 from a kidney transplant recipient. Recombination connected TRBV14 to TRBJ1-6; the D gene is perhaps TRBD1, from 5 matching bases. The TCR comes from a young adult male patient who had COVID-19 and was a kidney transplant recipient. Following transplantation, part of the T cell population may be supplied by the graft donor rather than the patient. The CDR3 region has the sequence CASSRGFNSPLHF. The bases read TGTGCCAGCAGCCGGGGCTTCAATTCACCCCTCCACTTT.